Listed below are T cell receptor beta chains from one sample, sequenced in a study of blood T cell repertoires in COVID-19. Some clones are missing from TCRdb's copy, which holds only in-frame ones; the method was immunoSEQ multiplex PCR. The data contain about 130,000 clones, around 85% of them seen just once; the ten biggest clones take up 9.2%. Source material: PBMCs or T cells enriched from blood (not recorded which). These TCRs come from a man aged 50 or older who had recovered from COVID-19. Both conserved end residues are part of each CDR3. Each record gives: J gene, V gene, D gene, clone size, CDR3 DNA, CDR3 protein. A D gene is named only where the DNA matches it firmly. Rows give clone size only sometimes, using once, few, many, or a class for an expanded clone.

j_gene: TRBJ2-4; v_gene: TRBV18; d_gene: .; abundance: .; CDR3nt: TGTGCCAGCTCACCATATTCCGCAGGGGCAAAAAACATTCAGTACTTC; CDR3aa: CASSPYSAGAKNIQYF
j_gene: TRBJ2-7; v_gene: TRBV7-2; d_gene: .; abundance: .; CDR3nt: TGTGCCAGCAGCTCGGGTCCGGACTACGAGCAGTACTTC; CDR3aa: CASSSGPDYEQYF
j_gene: TRBJ2-3; v_gene: TRBV7-9; d_gene: TRBD2; abundance: .; CDR3nt: TGTGCCAGCAGCCCCCGACTAGCGGTAGCAGATACGCAGTATTTT; CDR3aa: CASSPRLAVADTQYF
j_gene: TRBJ2-1; v_gene: TRBV19; d_gene: TRBD2; abundance: few; CDR3nt: TGTGCCAGTAGTTCAGGACTAGCGGGGGGGGAGCAGTTCTTC; CDR3aa: CASSSGLAGGEQFF
j_gene: TRBJ1-3; v_gene: TRBV6-2/TRBV6-3; d_gene: .; abundance: few; CDR3nt: TGTGCCAGCAGTTACGGGCCTAACTCTGGAAACACCATATATTTT; CDR3aa: CASSYGPNSGNTIYF
j_gene: TRBJ2-7; v_gene: TRBV5-5; d_gene: TRBD1; abundance: once; CDR3nt: TGTGCCAGCAGCCAATTCTTACAGGGGGCTGTGCAGTACTTC; CDR3aa: CASSQFLQGAVQYF
j_gene: TRBJ2-2; v_gene: TRBV9; d_gene: TRBD1; abundance: .; CDR3nt: TGTGCCAGCAGCCCCACCCCCGGACAGGAGACGAACACCGGGGAGCTGTTTTTT; CDR3aa: CASSPTPGQETNTGELFF
j_gene: TRBJ1-5; v_gene: TRBV18; d_gene: .; abundance: .; CDR3nt: TGTGCCAGCTCACCCTCGGCAGGGGACAATCAGCCCCAGCATTTT; CDR3aa: CASSPSAGDNQPQHF
j_gene: TRBJ1-4; v_gene: TRBV5-6; d_gene: .; abundance: .; CDR3nt: TGTGCCAGCAGTACTACAGGGAATAATGAAAAACTGTTTTTT; CDR3aa: CASSTTGNNEKLFF
j_gene: TRBJ2-7; v_gene: TRBV19; d_gene: TRBD2; abundance: .; CDR3nt: TGTGCCAGTAGTAGAAATTCCCGGACTAGCGGCCGAGCCTACGAGCAGTACTTC; CDR3aa: CASSRNSRTSGRAYEQYF
j_gene: TRBJ2-4; v_gene: TRBV11-2; d_gene: TRBD1; abundance: .; CDR3nt: TGTGCCAGCAGCGACCAGGGACAGAAAAACATTCAGTACTTC; CDR3aa: CASSDQGQKNIQYF
j_gene: TRBJ1-6; v_gene: TRBV12-2; d_gene: .; abundance: .; CDR3nt: TGTGCAAGTCGCTTAGAAGGTGACAGGGGCGGGCGGGACCTCCACTTT; CDR3aa: CASRLEGDRGGRDLHF
j_gene: TRBJ2-7; v_gene: TRBV14; d_gene: TRBD2; abundance: .; CDR3nt: TGTGCCAGCAGCCAAGGGCAGGCAGCGGGGCCGTCCTACGAGCAGTACTTC; CDR3aa: CASSQGQAAGPSYEQYF
j_gene: TRBJ2-1; v_gene: TRBV30; d_gene: .; abundance: .; CDR3nt: TGTGCCTGGAGTGTCGGTCAGGGAACGTTAGGGAATGAGCAGTTCTTC; CDR3aa: CAWSVGQGTLGNEQFF
j_gene: TRBJ2-7; v_gene: TRBV5-4; d_gene: .; abundance: few; CDR3nt: TGTGCCAGCAGCCCCGGGACTTATGACTCCTACGAGCAGTACTTC; CDR3aa: CASSPGTYDSYEQYF
j_gene: TRBJ2-3; v_gene: TRBV24-1; d_gene: TRBD2; abundance: .; CDR3nt: TGTGCCACCAGTGACCGACTAGCGGAAACCACAGATACGCAGTATTTT; CDR3aa: CATSDRLAETTDTQYF
j_gene: TRBJ1-5; v_gene: TRBV2; d_gene: TRBD1; abundance: .; CDR3nt: TGTGCCAGCAGCCCTACAGGGGGCAATCAGCCCCAGCATTTT; CDR3aa: CASSPTGGNQPQHF
j_gene: TRBJ2-7; v_gene: TRBV4-1; d_gene: .; abundance: .; CDR3nt: TGCGCCAGCAGCCAAGAACAGGGGGGGGCCTACGAGCAGTACTTC; CDR3aa: CASSQEQGGAYEQYF
j_gene: TRBJ1-1; v_gene: TRBV15; d_gene: .; abundance: .; CDR3nt: TGTGCCACCAGCACCTATGCCTCCGGGATGAACACTGAAGCTTTCTTT; CDR3aa: CATSTYASGMNTEAFF
j_gene: TRBJ1-2; v_gene: TRBV19; d_gene: .; abundance: .; CDR3nt: TGTGCCAGTAGGGCCGAAGGCTACACCTTC; CDR3aa: CASRAEGYTF
j_gene: TRBJ2-4; v_gene: TRBV5-1; d_gene: TRBD1; abundance: .; CDR3nt: TGCGCCAGCAGTGGGACAGACATGCAAAACATTCAGTACTTC; CDR3aa: CASSGTDMQNIQYF
j_gene: TRBJ1-6; v_gene: TRBV2; d_gene: TRBD1; abundance: .; CDR3nt: TGTGCCAGCACGAAACGACAGGGGGCATTCTCCTATAATTCACCCCTCCACTTT; CDR3aa: CASTKRQGAFSYNSPLHF